Below, one T cell receptor beta chain is given with its context. The data derive from a study of cytomegalovirus exposure and HLA in healthy donors. The PCR was carried out with 60 Vbeta primers and 13 Jbeta primers. Some clones are missing from TCRdb's copy, which holds only in-frame ones; the method was immunoSEQ multiplex PCR. The repertoire holds fewer than 250,000 clones, with about 83% as singletons. V lost 4 bases to trimming and J lost 9 bases, with 13 bases between them. Per the germline V gene, CDR1 is GTSNPN and CDR2 is SVGIG (reference sequence). The CDR3 covers 12 residues. The rearrangement uses TRBV30 and TRBJ2-1; D is unresolved. This receptor was taken from a man aged 40-49 years in good health and CMV-seronegative. Sequenced: PBMCs. In nucleotides, the CDR3 is TGTGCCTGGATTAGAGGCCCTGGTGAGCAGTTCTTC. Protein product: CAWIRGPGEQFF.